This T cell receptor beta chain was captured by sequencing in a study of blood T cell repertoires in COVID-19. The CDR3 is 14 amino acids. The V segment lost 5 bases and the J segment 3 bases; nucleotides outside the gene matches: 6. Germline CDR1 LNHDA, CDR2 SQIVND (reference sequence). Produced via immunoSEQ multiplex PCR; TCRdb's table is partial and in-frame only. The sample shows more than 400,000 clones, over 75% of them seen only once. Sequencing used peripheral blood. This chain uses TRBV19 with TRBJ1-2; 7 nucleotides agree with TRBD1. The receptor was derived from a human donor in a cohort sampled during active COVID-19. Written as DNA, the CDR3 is TGTGCCAGTAGTGTAAGACAGGGAGACTATGGCTACACCTTC. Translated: CASSVRQGDYGYTF. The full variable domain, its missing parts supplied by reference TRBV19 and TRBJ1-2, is DGGITQSPKYLFRKEGQNVTLSCEQNLNHDAMYWYRQDPGQGLRLIYYSQIVNDFQKGDIAEGYSVSREKKESFPLTVTSAQKNPTAFYLCASSVRQGDYGYTFGSGTRLTVV.